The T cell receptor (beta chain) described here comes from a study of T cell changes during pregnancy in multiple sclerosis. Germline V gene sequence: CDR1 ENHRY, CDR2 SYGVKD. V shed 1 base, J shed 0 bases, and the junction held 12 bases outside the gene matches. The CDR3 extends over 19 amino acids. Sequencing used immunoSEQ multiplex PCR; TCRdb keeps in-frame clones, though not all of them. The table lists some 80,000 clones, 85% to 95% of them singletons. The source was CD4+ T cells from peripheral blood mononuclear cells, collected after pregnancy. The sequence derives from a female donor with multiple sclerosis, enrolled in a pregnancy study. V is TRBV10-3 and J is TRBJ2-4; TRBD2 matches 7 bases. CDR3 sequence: CAISEFLFEEREAKNIQYF. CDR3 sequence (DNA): TGTGCCATCAGTGAGTTCTTATTTGAGGAGCGGGAAGCCAAAAACATTCAGTACTTC.